These T cell receptor beta chains were read from a single sample in a study of shared clonotypes between healthy human individuals. Measured with immunoSEQ multiplex PCR; TCRdb has only the in-frame clones, and not every one. The data hold 2 million to 2.5 million clones, with 80% to 95% observed a single time. The source material was naive CD4+ T cells from PBMCs. The receptor set was obtained from a man aged 18 to 29 in good health. Some clones in this sample may be carry-over from other donors' samples. The CDR3 runs from the conserved cysteine through the conserved F or W.

v_call	j_call	cdr3_aa
TRBV6-5	TRBJ1-1	CASSYGYEGGAEAFF
TRBV5-1	TRBJ2-5	CASSLGSGGGQKETQYF
TRBV27	TRBJ2-7	CASSPTWMGNEQYF
TRBV5-1	TRBJ2-3	CASRDLADSTDTQYF
TRBV6-1	TRBJ2-1	CASSDPFGGRVRNEQFF
TRBV5-1	TRBJ1-1	CASSSQGDHTEAFF
TRBV4-1	TRBJ2-1	CASSHPARGNEQFF
TRBV7-9	TRBJ1-1	CASSSTENTEAFF
TRBV7-3	TRBJ2-1	CASSTTGSSYNEQFF
TRBV10-1	TRBJ1-1	CASSERVSAHTEAFF
TRBV19	TRBJ2-1	CASQMEDEQFF
TRBV29-1	TRBJ1-1	CSSTRGMNTEAFF
TRBV19	TRBJ2-5	CASRGLAGDRETQYF
TRBV11-3	TRBJ2-1	CASSLAASGYEQFF
TRBV5-4	TRBJ2-5	CASSRSMGQEETQYF
TRBV6-1	TRBJ2-7	CASRWADRAEGEQYF
TRBV19	TRBJ1-1	CASSVPGRTEAFF
TRBV19	TRBJ2-7	CASRPGPKGSYEQYF
TRBV7-3	TRBJ2-1	CASSPRTSGLFSSYNEQFF
TRBV6-6	TRBJ1-1	CASSYPKRGGSTEAFF
TRBV6-5	TRBJ1-2	CASSRPGTGLNGYTF
TRBV28	TRBJ2-5	CASTNYASGQETQYF
TRBV5-1	TRBJ1-4	CASSLAPPNNEKLFF
TRBV7-9	TRBJ2-5	CATTGGRDGAQYF
TRBV6-1	TRBJ1-5	CASTIFLSWPQHF
TRBV7-3	TRBJ2-3	CASSLTGQRGQTDTQYF
TRBV5-1	TRBJ2-1	CASRELAGTENEQFF
TRBV27	TRBJ2-7	CASSLRTGRDEQYF
TRBV4-1	TRBJ1-2	CASSQGLPADYGYTF
TRBV10-1	TRBJ2-3	CASILKENREYTDTQYF
TRBV5-6	TRBJ2-7	CASSGGRGPHEQYF
TRBV5-1	TRBJ2-1	CASSKTSGSSYNEQFF
TRBV30	TRBJ2-3	CAWSLTGLPVDTQYF
TRBV11-3	TRBJ2-2	CASSFGASGGNTGELFF
TRBV6-5	TRBJ1-2	CASSYSVGYGYTF
TRBV14	TRBJ2-1	CASSQSLYNEQFF
TRBV5-1	TRBJ1-2	CASSLGQLINYGYTF
TRBV6-5	TRBJ2-1	CASSYGVGEQFF
TRBV28	TRBJ2-1	CASSLLRNEQFF
TRBV9	TRBJ1-5	CASSVTTGQVGWQPQHF
TRBV7-9	TRBJ2-7	CASSLAGTGSYEQYF
TRBV4-2	TRBJ2-5	CASSQVGSSGESQYF
TRBV28	TRBJ2-7	CASSFGTAAYEQYF
TRBV28	TRBJ1-2	CASSLGRGNYGYTF
TRBV7-2	TRBJ1-3	CASSSLGATGNTIYF
TRBV30	TRBJ1-2	CAQIRDGYTF
TRBV27	TRBJ2-3	CASAPGASTDTQYF
TRBV19	TRBJ2-6	CASSISGRAGANVLTF
TRBV7-9	TRBJ2-3	CASSLDRGRTDTQYF
TRBV9	TRBJ2-3	CASSVVPGQTSTDTQYF